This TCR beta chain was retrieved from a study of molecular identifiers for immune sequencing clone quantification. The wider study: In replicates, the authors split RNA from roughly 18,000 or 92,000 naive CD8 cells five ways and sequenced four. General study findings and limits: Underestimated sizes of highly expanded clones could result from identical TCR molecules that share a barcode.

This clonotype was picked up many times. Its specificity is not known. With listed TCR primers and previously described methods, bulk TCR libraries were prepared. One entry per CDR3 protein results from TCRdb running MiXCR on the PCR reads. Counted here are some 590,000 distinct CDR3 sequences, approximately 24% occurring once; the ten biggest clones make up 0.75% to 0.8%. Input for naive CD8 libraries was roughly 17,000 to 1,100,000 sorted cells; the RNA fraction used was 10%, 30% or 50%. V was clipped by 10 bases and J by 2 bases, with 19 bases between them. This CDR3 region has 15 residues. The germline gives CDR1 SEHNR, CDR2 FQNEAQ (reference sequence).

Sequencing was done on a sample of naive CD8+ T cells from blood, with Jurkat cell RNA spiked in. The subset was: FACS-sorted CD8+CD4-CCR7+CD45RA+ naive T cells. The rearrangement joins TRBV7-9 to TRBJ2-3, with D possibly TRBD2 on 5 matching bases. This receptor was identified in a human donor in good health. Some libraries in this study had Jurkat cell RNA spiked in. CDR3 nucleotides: TGTGCCATCCTTGTCGGAAGTAGCGCCACAGATACGCAGTATTTT. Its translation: CAILVGSSATDTQYF.